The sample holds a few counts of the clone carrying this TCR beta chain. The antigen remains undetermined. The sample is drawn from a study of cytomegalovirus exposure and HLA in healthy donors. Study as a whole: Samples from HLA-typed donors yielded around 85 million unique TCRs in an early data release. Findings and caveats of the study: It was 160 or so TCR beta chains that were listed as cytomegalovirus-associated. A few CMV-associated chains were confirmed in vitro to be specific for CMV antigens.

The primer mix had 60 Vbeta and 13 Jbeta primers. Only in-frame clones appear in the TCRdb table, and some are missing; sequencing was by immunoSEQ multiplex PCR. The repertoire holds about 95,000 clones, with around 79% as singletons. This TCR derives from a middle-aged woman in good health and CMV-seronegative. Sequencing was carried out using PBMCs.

The CDR3 spells CASSLDRGSPLHF. CDR3 bases: TGTGCCAGCAGTTTGGACAGGGGTTCACCCCTCCACTTT. The chain carries TRBV6-5 and TRBJ1-6; 9 bases fit TRBD1. The junction had 1 base not matched to a gene; V was cut back by 4 bases and J by 9 bases. Germline V gene data show CDR1 as MNHEY and CDR2 as SVGAGI. This CDR3 is built from 13 residues.